The sequence of this T cell receptor beta chain was determined in a study of cytomegalovirus exposure and HLA in healthy donors. 60 Vbeta and 13 Jbeta primers were used in PCR. The table came from immunoSEQ multiplex PCR; TCRdb's copy has only in-frame clones and leaves some out. The top ten clones hold approximately 5.5% of a sample with more than 140,000 clones, approximately 80% of them seen once. Losses at the gene ends were 4 bases for V and 8 bases for J; bases not matched to a gene: 4. The CDR3 is 12 amino acids. Germline V gene data show CDR1 as SSHAT and CDR2 as FNYEAQ (reference sequence). Source material: PBMCs. V usage is TRBV7-7 and J usage is TRBJ1-1; 7 bases are a match to TRBD1. This sequence was found in a young man in good health and CMV-seropositive. Written as DNA, the CDR3 is TGTGCCAGCAGCTACGCACAGGGGGAAGCTTTCTTT. Translating gives CASSYAQGEAFF.